This T cell receptor beta chain is from a study of blood T cell repertoires in COVID-19 (dated by TCRdb to about 2020). About the full investigation: The collaborator samples originated in the United States, Italy and Spain and spanned the acute and convalescent phases of COVID-19. The prospective study material was composed of cDNA or gDNA derived from T cells, B-cell-depleted T cells, or PBMCs. Deeply sampled blood TCRbeta repertoires from subjects exposed to, actively infected with, or recovered from COVID-19 were included in the dataset. The repertoires were released in a freely available public database intended as a resource for research on the immune response to SARS-CoV-2. Samples came from the ongoing ImmuneRACE study (first 160 participants) plus 1,254 subjects from 6 global collaborators. A de-identified subject ID, COVID-19 status, age in years and sex were almost always included in the sample metadata. Where available, HLA class I and class II types were taken from metadata supplied by the sample provider and were not determined by assay-based typing.

The study at large found these results: The quantity of clinical and demographic metadata differed by source and by participant and was supplied without curation.

The CDR3 starts with the cysteine, ends with the phenylalanine, and has 13 residues. The entry retains the CDR3 DNA only, 39 bases that are in frame from base 1. A distance of 6 bases separates the germline ends of V and J, which lose 2 bases and 2 bases respectively. In the prospective study, participants were about 18 to 89 years old, resided in around 25 geographic areas of the United States, and were enrolled through a virtual design. In the prospective study, cohorts were assigned on the basis of participant-reported clinical history obtained from a screening survey and a study questionnaire. In the prospective study, mobile phlebotomists collected whole blood, serum and a nasopharyngeal or oropharyngeal swab from each participant. Over a roughly two-month period, participants in the prospective study had the option of providing additional blood draws and questionnaires. Prospective study blood samples were shipped either frozen or at room temperature before DNA extraction.

About this clone: This receptor's antigen is unknown. The input lacks base qualities; no much larger clone sits a single base away.

TCRbeta CDR3 regions were amplified from genomic DNA by means of the immunoSEQ Assay, a bias-controlled multiplex PCR. As for how the authors treated the data: The number of nucleated cells in each sample was estimated by amplification of reference gene primers within the assay. Sequence reads were collapsed and filtered to measure the absolute abundance of every unique TCRbeta CDR3 rearrangement. For each sample, productive Simpson clonality was calculated by taking the square root of Simpson's diversity index across productive rearrangements. The immuneACCESS repertoire file appears here via TCRdb, limited to in-frame rearrangements. These files lack a portion of the clones; in checked studies, under half of the deficit traces to unresolved V genes, and the cause of the others is not known. For V, J and clone size, that table is used; D and trimming come from the DNA. This sample lists fewer than 200,000 clones; over 70% were detected once. The ten largest clones capture roughly 5.7% of the sample.

This sequence originates from a woman aged 40 to 50 with acute COVID-19. Material: PBMCs or T cells enriched from blood (not recorded which). The chain links TRBV12-3 or TRBV12-4 with TRBJ1-1, with the D gene uncertain. CDR3 reads: CASSLSSNTEAFF. The nucleotide sequence reads TGTGCCAGCAGTTTATCTTCTAACACTGAAGCTTTCTTT.